Here is one TCR beta chain with its context. The data originate from a study of blood T cell repertoires in COVID-19. Study as a whole: Acute and convalescent COVID-19 specimens originated in the United States, Italy and Spain. T cells, B-cell-depleted T cells, or PBMCs provided the cDNA or gDNA that served as material.

TCRdb's copy holds only in-frame clones and misses some; the assay was immunoSEQ multiplex PCR. The table shows a few hundred thousand clones, with 89% occurring only once. CDR3 size: 13 residues. Germline trimming cut 0 bases from V and 10 bases from J; bases unmatched to any gene: 5. The V gene's germline CDR1 is LGHDT and CDR2 YNNKEL (reference sequence). The V gene is TRBV3-1 (or the pseudogene TRBV3-2), the J gene TRBJ2-7; TRBD1 matches 8 bases. This TCR came from a woman aged 55 to 70 with acute or convalescent COVID-19. The sample was peripheral blood. The CDR3 coding sequence is TGTGCCAGCAGCCAAGATGCCAGGGGGCCCCAGTACTTC. Translating gives CASSQDARGPQYF.